The 26 T cell receptor beta chains listed next were all sequenced from one sample in a study of blood T cell repertoires in COVID-19. Here immunoSEQ multiplex PCR was the method, and the copy in TCRdb shows in-frame clones only, minus some. The sample lists about 340,000 clones, around 82% seen once, with under 3% in the top ten. The sample was peripheral blood. These receptors were taken from a man aged 25-45 years with active or convalescent COVID-19.

The chain joins TRBV11-2 to TRBJ1-3, with D unresolved. Germline CDR1 is SGHAT and CDR2 is FQNNGV. The CDR3 is 16 amino acids. V lost 1 base, J lost 0 bases, and 10 bases lay in between. The CDR3 spells CASSLGGAGSGNTIYF. In DNA, the CDR3 is TGTGCCAGCAGCTTAGGTGGCGCAGGCTCTGGAAACACCATATATTTT.

The rearrangement joins TRBV24-1 to TRBJ2-7; weak D call: TRBD1 (6 bases). Trimming took off 1 base at V and 9 bases at J, with 15 bases between the two ends. Germline CDR1 reads KGHDR; CDR2 reads SFDVKD. The CDR3 extends over 14 amino acids. The CDR3 DNA reads as TGTGCCACCAGTGATTTAGTTACCCAAGGGGGGCAGTACTTC. This encodes CATSDLVTQGGQYF.

The CDR3 is CASSQDLRGGNQPQHF. The CDR3 coding sequence is TGTGCCAGCAGCCAAGATCTCAGGGGAGGCAATCAGCCCCAGCATTTT. The chain couples TRBV4-2 to TRBJ1-5; D may be TRBD1 (6 bases). The length of the CDR3 is 16 residues. Germline V gene sequence: CDR1 LGHNA, CDR2 YNFKEQ. The ends were cut back, 0 bases at V and 2 bases at J, with 11 bases in the middle.

The chain uses TRBV4-2 and TRBJ1-5, with TRBD1 as a possible D gene (5 bases). Trimming stripped 3 bases from V and 5 bases from J, with 14 bases between. CDR3 length equals 15 residues. CDR1 is LGHNA and CDR2 is YNFKEQ in the germline V gene. Here the CDR3 DNA reads TGTGCCAGCAGCCATCAAGGGCAGGGCGATCAGCCCCAGCATTTT. This gives the protein CASSHQGQGDQPQHF.

The V call is TRBV19, the J call TRBJ1-2, with no clear D. V gave up 5 bases and J gave up 2 bases, with 15 bases separating them. The CDR3 extends over 15 amino acids. Germline-derived CDR1 and CDR2 are LNHDA and SQIVND (reference sequence). The CDR3 nucleotides read TGTGCCAGTAGTGAGATAGCAGTCAGCAACTATGGCTACACCTTC. Amino acid sequence: CASSEIAVSNYGYTF.

The chain is built from TRBV7-8 and TRBJ1-2; D gene uncertain. The CDR3 is made up of 18 amino acids. Germline V lookup: CDR1 SGHVS, CDR2 FQNEAQ. The V gene lost 0 bases and the J gene lost 0 bases, with 17 bases spanning the gap. In DNA form, the CDR3 reads TGTGCCAGCAGCTTAGCCCTAACCTCGGCGGGAGCTAACTATGGCTACACCTTC. This codes for CASSLALTSAGANYGYTF.

J is TRBJ2-1 and V is TRBV5-5; D remains ambiguous. This CDR3 comprises 13 residues. In germline, CDR1 is SGHKS, CDR2 YYEKEE (reference sequence). Deletions cut 2 bases from V and 7 bases from J, with 10 bases between. In DNA form, the CDR3 reads TGTGCCAGCAGCTTTGGGCTTTTAAATGAGCAGTTCTTC. This codes for CASSFGLLNEQFF.

This clone was counted a few times. The rearrangement uses TRBV5-5 and TRBJ1-5, with 9 bases matching TRBD1. With V trimmed by 2 bases and J by 6 bases, 6 bases remained unmatched. The germline V gene encodes CDR1 SGHKS and CDR2 YYEKEE (reference sequence). The CDR3 is made up of 15 amino acids. This CDR3 reads CASSLTGGAGQPQHF. The CDR3 DNA reads TGTGCCAGCAGCTTAACAGGGGGCGCGGGTCAGCCCCAGCATTTT.

This clone was seen a few times. The chain carries TRBV5-1 and TRBJ2-3; D not resolved. The CDR3 has 14 amino acids. The V and J ends lost 0 bases and 2 bases respectively, with 7 bases between them. The germline V gene has CDR1 SGHRS and CDR2 YFSETQ. DNA of the CDR3: TGCGCCAGCAGCTTGGCCTTGGCCACAGATACGCAGTATTTT. Translating gives CASSLALATDTQYF.

The sample holds a few counts of this clone. The chain carries TRBV6-4 and TRBJ1-2, with 9 bases identical to TRBD1. The germline CDR1 and CDR2 sequences are MRHNA and SNTAGT. J lost 3 bases, V lost 0 bases, and 5 bases had no gene match. The CDR3 is made up of 16 amino acids. CDR3 DNA: TGTGCCAGCAGTGACTCGAAGGGACAGGGTTACTATGGCTACACCTTC. This encodes CASSDSKGQGYYGYTF.

The V call is TRBV15, the J call TRBJ1-1; D perhaps matches TRBD1 (5 bases). The CDR3 is 12 residues long. Germline V gives CDR1 LNHNV, CDR2 YYDKDF (reference sequence). Trimming removed 8 bases from V and 1 base from J, with 8 bases in between. The CDR3 region is CATLGGNTEAFF. The CDR3 DNA reads as TGTGCCACCCTCGGGGGGAACACTGAAGCTTTCTTT. Full variable domain (rest looked up from reference TRBV15 and TRBJ1-1): DAMVIQNPRYQVTQFGKPVTLSCSQTLNHNVMYWYQQKSSQAPKLLFHYYDKDFNNEADTPDNFQSRRPNTSFCFLDIRSPGLGDTAMYLCATLGGNTEAFFGQGTRLTVV.

The rearrangement links TRBV15 to TRBJ2-1, with 7 positions matching TRBD2. The CDR3 length is 16 residues. Germline V gives CDR1 LNHNV, CDR2 YYDKDF (reference sequence). V shed 1 base and J 8 bases; nucleotides not matched to a gene: 11. CDR3: CATSRGRAGPGYEQFF. The CDR3 DNA is TGTGCCACCAGCAGAGGAAGAGCGGGGCCGGGTTATGAGCAGTTCTTC.

The chain has TRBV27 and TRBJ2-1, with D possibly being TRBD1 (5 bases). Germline-derived CDR1 and CDR2 are MNHEY and SMNVEV (reference sequence). The length of the CDR3 is 15 residues. V dropped 2 bases and J dropped 2 bases, with 10 bases sitting between them. The CDR3 DNA is TGTGCCAGCAGTTTACCAGGGTCCGCCTACAATGAGCAGTTCTTC. Its protein is CASSLPGSAYNEQFF.

The rearrangement joins TRBV30 to TRBJ1-6; 9 nucleotides match TRBD1. After removal of 5 bases from V and 6 bases from J, the junction contained 8 bases not matched to a gene. Germline lookup yields CDR1 GTSNPN and CDR2 SVGIG (reference sequence). This CDR3 is 15 amino acids long. The CDR3 DNA follows: TGTGCCTGGGATCCGGGACAGGGATTTAATTCACCCCTCCACTTT. Its translation: CAWDPGQGFNSPLHF. Using reference TRBV30 and TRBJ1-6 for the parts outside the CDR3, the full variable domain is SQTIHQWPATLVQPVGSPLSLECTVEGTSNPNLYWYRQAAGRGLQLLFYSVGIGQISSEVPQNLSASRPQDRQFILSSKKLLLSDSGFYLCAWDPGQGFNSPLHFGNGTRLTVT.

The V call is TRBV21-1, the J call TRBJ2-7; no check of the table's D call, TRBD2, against the DNA was made. TRBV21-1 is assigned pseudogene status. The CDR3 runs 15 residues. The CDR3 reads CASSKVASGRYEQYF. CDR3 DNA: TGTGCCAGCAGCAAAGTGGCTAGCGGGAGGTACGAGCAGTACTTC.

This clone appeared once. This chain connects TRBV14 to TRBJ2-7; D may be TRBD1 (5 bases). The CDR3 length is 12 residues. Trimming took 4 bases from V and 5 from J, leaving 9 bases between them. Germline V gives CDR1 SGHDN, CDR2 FVKESK. CDR3 sequence: CASSLRANEQYF. The CDR3 DNA sequence: TGTGCCAGCAGCCTCAGGGCCAACGAGCAGTACTTC.

This sequence joins TRBV4-2 and TRBJ2-1; the match to TRBD2 covers 9 bases. The CDR3 is made up of 17 amino acids. The junction had 8 bases not matched to a gene; V was cut back by 0 bases and J by 5 bases. Germline V gives CDR1 LGHNA, CDR2 YNFKEQ. CDR3 sequence: CASSQEMAGGPHNEQFF. CDR3 nucleotide sequence: TGTGCCAGCAGCCAAGAAATGGCGGGAGGGCCTCACAATGAGCAGTTCTTC.

J is TRBJ2-2 and V is TRBV7-2, with no clear D. Germline V gene data show CDR1 as SGHTA and CDR2 as FQGNSA. The CDR3 is 14 amino acids. V was cut by 5 bases and J by 3 bases, with 10 bases left in between. CDR3 protein: CASSPHIDTGELFF. For the CDR3, the DNA is TGTGCCAGCAGCCCTCACATCGACACCGGGGAGCTGTTTTTT.

This clone was seen just once. V is TRBV12-3 or TRBV12-4 and J is TRBJ1-2; D is unclear. The CDR3 is 12 residues long. Trimming left V 7 bases short and J 10 bases short, with 16 bases between. CDR3 region: CASTNRLLDYTF. Here the CDR3 DNA reads TGTGCCAGCACCAACCGCCTACTTGACTACACCTTC.

This chain uses TRBV5-1 with TRBJ1-6, with a tentative D call TRBD1 (5 bases). Trimming took 5 bases from V and 9 from J, leaving 15 bases between them. The CDR3 covers 14 residues. CDR1 is SGHRS and CDR2 is YFSETQ in the germline V gene. The CDR3 coding sequence is TGCGCCAGCAGTTCCGACAGTTCACCTTCACCCCTCCACTTT. Translation gives CASSSDSSPSPLHF.

The chain joins TRBV11-2 to TRBJ2-3, with 9 bases identical to TRBD2. The CDR3 totals 14 residues. Germline V gene lookup returns CDR1 SGHAT and CDR2 FQNNGV. J was trimmed by 2 bases and V by 4 bases; bases with no gene match: 1. CDR3 DNA sequence: TGTGCCAGCAGCTCTAGCGGGAACACAGATACGCAGTATTTT. This translates into CASSSSGNTDTQYF.

The chain recombines TRBV7-9 with TRBJ1-6; no definite D call. Germline CDR1 reads SEHNR; CDR2 reads FQNEAQ (reference sequence). Between the trimmed V and J ends, which lost 0 bases and 7 bases, there was a span of 7 bases. CDR3 length equals 14 residues. CDR3 sequence: CASSLAWANSPLHF. The CDR3 nucleotides read TGTGCCAGCAGCTTAGCGTGGGCGAATTCACCCCTCCACTTT.

V and J are TRBV6-5 and TRBJ1-2; 7 nucleotides agree with TRBD1. The ends lost 6 bases at V and 5 bases at J; junction bases unmatched: 9. The CDR3 contains 14 residues. The germline gives CDR1 MNHEY, CDR2 SVGAGI. The CDR3 spells CASSPGGNPYGYTF. DNA for the CDR3: TGTGCCAGCAGCCCAGGGGGGAACCCGTATGGCTACACCTTC.

This clone appeared a few times. The chain employs TRBV5-6 and TRBJ1-5; D unclear. The CDR3 loop spans 13 amino acids. Germline CDR1 reads SGHDT; CDR2 reads YYEEEE. The germline V and J ends were trimmed by 1 base and 7 bases, with 9 bases remaining between them. CDR3 amino acids: CASSLLAGQPQHF. Here the CDR3 DNA reads TGTGCCAGCAGCTTGCTAGCGGGACAGCCCCAGCATTTT.

This sequence joins TRBV24-1 and TRBJ2-1; 9 bases match TRBD2. The J segment lost 3 bases and the V segment lost 5 bases, leaving 4 bases of the junction unmatched. This CDR3 is 15 amino acids long. CDR1 and CDR2 from the germline V gene are KGHDR and SFDVKD. This chain's CDR3 is CATSVETSGYNEQFF. Here the CDR3 DNA reads TGTGCCACCAGTGTGGAGACTAGCGGCTACAATGAGCAGTTCTTC.

Note on this clone: This sample includes further DNA sequences coding for the same CDR3. The V and J genes are TRBV9 and TRBJ2-1, with unresolved D. The CDR3 is 13 amino acids. The V and J ends lost 0 bases and 7 bases respectively, with 8 bases between them. Germline-derived CDR1 and CDR2 are SGDLS and YYNGEE. This CDR3 reads CASSVGDVNEQFF. The CDR3 nucleotides read TGTGCCAGCAGCGTAGGAGATGTAAATGAGCAGTTCTTC.